This TCR beta chain came from a study of blood T cell repertoires in COVID-19. In the study overall: Material from acute and convalescent COVID-19 was sourced from the United States, Italy and Spain.

Assay used: immunoSEQ multiplex PCR; TCRdb lists only in-frame clones, some missing. This repertoire shows under 300,000 clones, approximately 83% found once; its top ten account for more than 5%. This CDR3 is built from 13 residues. Germline V CDR1 and CDR2: SGHRS, YFSETQ. V was clipped by 1 base and J by 8 bases, with 9 bases between them. This sequence originates from a human donor in a cohort sampled during active COVID-19. The chain carries TRBV5-1 and TRBJ1-4; D ambiguous. Sequenced input: peripheral blood. The CDR3 sequence: CASSLSGMEKLFF. The CDR3 DNA is TGCGCCAGCAGCTTGTCAGGAATGGAAAAACTGTTTTTT.